This T cell receptor (beta chain) emerged from a study of identical twins. Study-wide findings and caveats: Among beta out-of-frame sequences, excess sharing between twins appeared weaker.

About this clonotype: Its antigen is unknown.

MiXCR, applied by TCRdb to the 5' RACE reads, yields one record per CDR3 protein. The sample carries 1,800,000 or so distinct CDR3 sequences, more than 30% recorded once. CDR1 and CDR2 (germline): SGHAT, FQNNGV. The V and J ends lost 5 bases and 6 bases, in that order; junction bases with no gene match: 4. The length of the CDR3 is 13 residues. The chain has TRBV11-2 and TRBJ2-1, with 7 bases fitting TRBD1. The sequencing input was cord blood. The TCR sequence derives from a newborn girl in good health. CDR3 in DNA: TGTGCCAGCAGCCCAGGGGGACCCAATGAGCAGTTCTTC. The encoded protein is CASSPGGPNEQFF.